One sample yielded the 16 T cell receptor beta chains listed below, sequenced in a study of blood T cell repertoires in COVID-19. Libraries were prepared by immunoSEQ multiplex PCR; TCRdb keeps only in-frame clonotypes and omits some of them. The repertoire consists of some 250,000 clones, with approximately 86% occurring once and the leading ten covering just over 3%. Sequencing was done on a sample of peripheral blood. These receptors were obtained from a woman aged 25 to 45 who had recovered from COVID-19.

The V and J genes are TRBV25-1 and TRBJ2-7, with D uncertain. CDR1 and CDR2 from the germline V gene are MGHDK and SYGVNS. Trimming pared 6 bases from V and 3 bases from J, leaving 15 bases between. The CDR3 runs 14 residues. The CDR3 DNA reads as TGTGCCAGCAGGAGGCTGGTTGAGGACTACGAGCAGTACTTC. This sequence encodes CASRRLVEDYEQYF.

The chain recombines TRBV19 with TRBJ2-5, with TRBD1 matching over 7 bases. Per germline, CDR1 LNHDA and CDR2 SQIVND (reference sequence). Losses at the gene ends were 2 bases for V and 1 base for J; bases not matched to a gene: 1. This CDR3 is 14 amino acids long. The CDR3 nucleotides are TGTGCCAGTAGTATACAGGGGGTCCAAGAGACCCAGTACTTC. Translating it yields CASSIQGVQETQYF.

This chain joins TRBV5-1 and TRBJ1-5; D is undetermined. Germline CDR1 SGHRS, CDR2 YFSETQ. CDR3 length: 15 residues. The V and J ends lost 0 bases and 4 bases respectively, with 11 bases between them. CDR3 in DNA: TGCGCCAGCAGCTTGGACAGCCTGTCGAATCAGCCCCAGCATTTT. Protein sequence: CASSLDSLSNQPQHF. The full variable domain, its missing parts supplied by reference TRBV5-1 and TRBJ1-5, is KAGVTQTPRYLIKTRGQQVTLSCSPISGHRSVSWYQQTPGQGLQFLFEYFSETQRNKGNFPGRFSGRQFSNSRSEMNVSTLELGDSALYLCASSLDSLSNQPQHFGDGTRLSIL.

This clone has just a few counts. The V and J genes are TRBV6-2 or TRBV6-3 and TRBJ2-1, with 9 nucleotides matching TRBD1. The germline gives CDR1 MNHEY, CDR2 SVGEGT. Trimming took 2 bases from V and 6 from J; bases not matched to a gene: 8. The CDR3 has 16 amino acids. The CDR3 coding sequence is TGTGCCAGCAGTTACCCTCGGGACAGGGTCCTCAATGAGCAGTTCTTC. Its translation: CASSYPRDRVLNEQFF.

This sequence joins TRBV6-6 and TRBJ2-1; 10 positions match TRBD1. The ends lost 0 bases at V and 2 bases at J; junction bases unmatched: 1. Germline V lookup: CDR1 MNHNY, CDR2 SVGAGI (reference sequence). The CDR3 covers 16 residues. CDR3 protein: CASSYSGQGAYNEQFF. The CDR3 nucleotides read TGTGCCAGCAGTTACTCAGGACAGGGGGCCTACAATGAGCAGTTCTTC.

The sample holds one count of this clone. CDR3 region: CASSYDRGRQETQYF. The CDR3 coding sequence is TGTGCCAGCAGTTACGACAGGGGACGCCAAGAGACCCAGTACTTC. J is TRBJ2-5 and V is TRBV5-4, with TRBD1 identical over 8 bases. The CDR3 runs 15 residues. The ends lost 5 bases at V and 1 base at J; junction bases unmatched: 7. Germline lookup yields CDR1 SGHNT and CDR2 YYREEE (reference sequence).

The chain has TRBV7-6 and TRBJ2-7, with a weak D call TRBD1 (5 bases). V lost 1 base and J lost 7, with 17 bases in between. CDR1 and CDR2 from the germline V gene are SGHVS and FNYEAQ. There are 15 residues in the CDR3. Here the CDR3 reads CASSLGGGGPREQYF. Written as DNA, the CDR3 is TGTGCCAGCAGCTTAGGGGGCGGTGGGCCTAGGGAGCAGTACTTC.

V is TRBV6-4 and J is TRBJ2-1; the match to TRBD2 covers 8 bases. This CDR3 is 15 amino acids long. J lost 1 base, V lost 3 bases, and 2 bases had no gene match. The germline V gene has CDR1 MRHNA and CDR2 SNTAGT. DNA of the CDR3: TGTGCCAGCAGTGAAAGCGGGGGTTCCTACAATGAGCAGTTCTTC. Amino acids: CASSESGGSYNEQFF.

Written as DNA, the CDR3 is TGTGCCAGTAGTGTTTCGAGGACAGGTCCTTTGGCCTACGAGCAGTACTTC. It yields the protein CASSVSRTGPLAYEQYF. This sequence joins TRBV19 and TRBJ2-7, with 7 bases that match TRBD1. CDR1 and CDR2 from the germline V gene are LNHDA and SQIVND (reference sequence). Unmatched junction bases numbered 15, after V lost 5 bases and J lost 2 bases. The CDR3 runs to 17 residues.

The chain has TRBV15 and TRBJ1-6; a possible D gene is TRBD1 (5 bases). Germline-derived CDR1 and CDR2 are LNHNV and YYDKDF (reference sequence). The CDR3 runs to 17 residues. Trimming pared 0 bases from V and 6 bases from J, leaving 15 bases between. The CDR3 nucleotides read TGTGCCACCAGCAGAGAGGAGTTTGGGGGGTCTAATTCACCCCTCCACTTT. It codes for CATSREEFGGSNSPLHF.

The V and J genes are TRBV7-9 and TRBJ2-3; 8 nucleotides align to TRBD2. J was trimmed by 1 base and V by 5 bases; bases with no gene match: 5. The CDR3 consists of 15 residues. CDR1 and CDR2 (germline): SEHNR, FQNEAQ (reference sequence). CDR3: CASSRATSGTDTQYF. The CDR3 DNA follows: TGTGCCAGCAGCCGGGCGACTAGCGGCACAGATACGCAGTATTTT.

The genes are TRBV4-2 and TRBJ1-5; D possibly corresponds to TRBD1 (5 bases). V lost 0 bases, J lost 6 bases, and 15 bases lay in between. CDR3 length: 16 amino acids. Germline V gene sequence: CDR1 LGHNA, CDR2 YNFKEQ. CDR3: CASSQEEFGAFQPQHF. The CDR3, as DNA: TGTGCCAGCAGCCAAGAGGAATTTGGGGCTTTTCAGCCCCAGCATTTT.

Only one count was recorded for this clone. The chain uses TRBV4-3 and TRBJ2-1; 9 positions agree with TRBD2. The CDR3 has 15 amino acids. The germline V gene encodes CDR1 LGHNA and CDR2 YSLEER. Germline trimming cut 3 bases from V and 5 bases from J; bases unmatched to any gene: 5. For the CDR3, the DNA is TGCGCCAGCAGCCAGGGTCTAGCGGGGAACAATGAGCAGTTCTTC. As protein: CASSQGLAGNNEQFF.

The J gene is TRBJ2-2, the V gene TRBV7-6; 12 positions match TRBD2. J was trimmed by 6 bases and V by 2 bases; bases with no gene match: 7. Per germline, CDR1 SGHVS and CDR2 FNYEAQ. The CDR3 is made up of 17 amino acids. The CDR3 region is CASSLTNLAGGPGELFF. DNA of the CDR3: TGTGCCAGCAGCTTAACCAACCTAGCGGGGGGGCCCGGGGAGCTGTTTTTT.

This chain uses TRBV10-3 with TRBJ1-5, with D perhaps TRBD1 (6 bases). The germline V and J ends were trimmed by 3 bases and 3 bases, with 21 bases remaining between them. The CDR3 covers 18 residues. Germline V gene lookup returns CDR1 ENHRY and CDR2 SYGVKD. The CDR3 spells CAISEGTILGAFNQPQHF. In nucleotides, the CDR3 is TGTGCCATCAGTGAAGGTACGATTTTGGGGGCCTTCAATCAGCCCCAGCATTTT.

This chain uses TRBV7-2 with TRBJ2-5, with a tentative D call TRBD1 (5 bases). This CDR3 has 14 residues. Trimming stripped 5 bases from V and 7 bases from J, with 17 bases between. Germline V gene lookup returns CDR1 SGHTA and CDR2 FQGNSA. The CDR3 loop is CASSLNRPQGTQYF. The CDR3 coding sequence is TGTGCCAGCAGCCTTAACCGACCGCAGGGGACCCAGTACTTC.